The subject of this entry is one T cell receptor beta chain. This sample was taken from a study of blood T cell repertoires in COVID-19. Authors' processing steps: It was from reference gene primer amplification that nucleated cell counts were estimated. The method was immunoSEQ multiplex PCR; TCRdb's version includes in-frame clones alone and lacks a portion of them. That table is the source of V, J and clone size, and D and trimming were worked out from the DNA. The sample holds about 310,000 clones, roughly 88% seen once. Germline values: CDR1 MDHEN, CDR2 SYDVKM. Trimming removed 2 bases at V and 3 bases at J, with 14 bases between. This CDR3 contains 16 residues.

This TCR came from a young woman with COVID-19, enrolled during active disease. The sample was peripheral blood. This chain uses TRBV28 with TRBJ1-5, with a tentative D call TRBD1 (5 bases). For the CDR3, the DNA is TGTGCCAGCAGTTTAGTTATGGGGGGTTTCAATCAGCCCCAGCATTTT. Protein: CASSLVMGGFNQPQHF.